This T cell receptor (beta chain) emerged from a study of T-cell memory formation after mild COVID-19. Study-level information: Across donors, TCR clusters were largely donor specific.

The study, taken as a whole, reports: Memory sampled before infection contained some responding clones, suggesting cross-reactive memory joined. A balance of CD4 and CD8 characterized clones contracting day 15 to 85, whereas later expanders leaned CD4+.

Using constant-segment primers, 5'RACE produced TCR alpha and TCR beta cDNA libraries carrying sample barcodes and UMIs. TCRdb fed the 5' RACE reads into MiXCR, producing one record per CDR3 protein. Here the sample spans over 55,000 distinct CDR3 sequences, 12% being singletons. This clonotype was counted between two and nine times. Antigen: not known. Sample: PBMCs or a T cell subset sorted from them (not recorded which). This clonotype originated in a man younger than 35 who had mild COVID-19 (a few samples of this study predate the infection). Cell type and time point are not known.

CDR3 coding DNA: TGTGCCACCAGTGATTATAACGAAGCCGGGGAGCTGTTTTTT. Protein: CATSDYNEAGELFF. The chain carries TRBV24-1 and TRBJ2-2; D is ambiguous. The V gene's germline CDR1 is KGHDR and CDR2 SFDVKD. CDR3 length equals 14 residues. Trimming cost V 2 bases and J 6 bases, with 9 bases left between them.